Here is one T cell receptor beta chain with its context. As yet, its antigen is unknown. It is likely a read error, because the conserved phenylalanine at the end of the CDR3 is missing. This record comes from a study of CD8+CD57+ T cells in acquired aplastic anemia. Study-wide background: DNA recovered from sorted CD4+ and CD8+ cells had a mean of approximately 3.2 ug. Healthy donor sequencing depth: some 10 million CD4+, about 12 million CD8+ reads. Study outcomes and limitations: Roughly 27 sequences, all CD8+ CDR3, were shared between patients and controls.

V dropped 2 bases and J dropped 3; count of bases not matched to a gene: 4. There are 15 residues in the CDR3. Germline V lookup: CDR1 SEHNR, CDR2 FQNEAQ (reference sequence). Genomic DNA served as template for TCR beta VDJ and CDR3 profiling. TCRdb used MiXCR to reprocess the reads, holding one entry per CDR3 protein. The sample has more than 100,000 distinct CDR3 sequences; around 48% are singletons. The sample was sorted CD4+, CD8+, or CD8+CD57+ T cells (not recorded which) from PBMCs. The source is a human donor in good health, serving as a control. The gene calls are TRBV7-9 and TRBJ2-7, with 10 bases matching TRBD2. The CDR3 protein is CASSLSSSGGYEQYS. CDR3 DNA: TGTGCCAGCAGCTTATCATCTAGCGGGGGCTACGAGCAGTACTCC.